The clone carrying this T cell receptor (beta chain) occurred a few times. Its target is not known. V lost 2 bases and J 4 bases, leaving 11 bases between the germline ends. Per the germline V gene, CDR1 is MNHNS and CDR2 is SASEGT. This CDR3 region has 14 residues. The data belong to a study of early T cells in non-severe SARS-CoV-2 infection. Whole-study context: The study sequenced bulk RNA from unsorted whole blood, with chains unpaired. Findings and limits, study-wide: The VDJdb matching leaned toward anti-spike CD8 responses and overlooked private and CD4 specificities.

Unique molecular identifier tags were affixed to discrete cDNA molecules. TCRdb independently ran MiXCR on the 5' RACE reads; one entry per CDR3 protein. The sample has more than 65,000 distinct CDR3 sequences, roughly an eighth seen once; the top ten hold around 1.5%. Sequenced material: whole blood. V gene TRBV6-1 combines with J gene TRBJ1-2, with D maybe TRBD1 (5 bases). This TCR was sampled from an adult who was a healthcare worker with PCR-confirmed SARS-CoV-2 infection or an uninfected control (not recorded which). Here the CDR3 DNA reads TGTGCCAGCAGTGAACAGGGAGGTGTCTATGGCTACACCTTC. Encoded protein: CASSEQGGVYGYTF.